This TCR beta chain was sequenced in a study of blood T cell repertoires in COVID-19. The ends were cut back, 6 bases at V and 2 bases at J, with 19 bases in the middle. The germline V gene has CDR1 LNHDA and CDR2 SQIVND (reference sequence). This CDR3 has 16 residues. Within 2 weeks of study entry, exposed participants had contacted a PCR-confirmed or clinician-diagnosed COVID-19 case. Sequenced by immunoSEQ multiplex PCR; TCRdb stores in-frame clones only, minus some. The table records approximately 340,000 clones, about nine tenths of them present only once. Sequencing was performed on PBMCs or T cells enriched from blood (not recorded which). The TCR sequence derives from a woman aged 40 to 50 who had been exposed to COVID-19. V and J are TRBV19 and TRBJ1-2; D not resolved. The CDR3 DNA sequence: TGTGCCAGTAGCAGAGGAGGCAATAAAGGAAACTATGGCTACACCTTC. Translation gives CASSRGGNKGNYGYTF.